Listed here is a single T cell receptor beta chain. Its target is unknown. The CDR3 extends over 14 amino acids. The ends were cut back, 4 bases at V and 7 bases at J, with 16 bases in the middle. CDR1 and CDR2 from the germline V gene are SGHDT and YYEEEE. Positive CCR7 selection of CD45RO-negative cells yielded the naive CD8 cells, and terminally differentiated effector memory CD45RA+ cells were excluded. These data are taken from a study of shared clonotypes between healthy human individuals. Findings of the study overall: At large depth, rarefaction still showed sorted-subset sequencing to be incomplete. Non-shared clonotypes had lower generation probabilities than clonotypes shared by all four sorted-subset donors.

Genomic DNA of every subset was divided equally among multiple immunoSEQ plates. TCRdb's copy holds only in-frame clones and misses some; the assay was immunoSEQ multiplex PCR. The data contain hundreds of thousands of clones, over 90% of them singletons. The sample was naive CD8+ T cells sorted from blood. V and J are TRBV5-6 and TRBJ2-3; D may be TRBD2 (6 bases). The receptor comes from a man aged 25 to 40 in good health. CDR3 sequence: CASSAGTSRNTQYF. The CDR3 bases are TGTGCCAGCAGCGCGGGGACTTCGAGAAATACGCAGTATTTT.